One and the same sample provided the 9 T cell receptor beta chains below, sequenced in a study of blood T cell repertoires in COVID-19. Clones were sequenced by immunoSEQ multiplex PCR, and TCRdb holds only the in-frame ones, with some missing. The sample records approximately 100,000 clones, roughly four fifths being singletons. The sequencing sample was made of peripheral blood. These TCRs come from a human donor in a cohort sampled during active COVID-19.

The chain uses TRBV12-3 or TRBV12-4 and TRBJ2-7; D uncertain. V shed 8 bases and J shed 2 bases, with 7 bases lying between them. The CDR3 is made up of 11 amino acids. The DNA of the CDR3 is TGTGCCAGCCAGATCGCCTACGAGCAGTACTTC. The encoded protein is CASQIAYEQYF.

The chain links TRBV10-3 to TRBJ1-2; tentative D call: TRBD1 (5 bases). The germline V gene has CDR1 ENHRY and CDR2 SYGVKD. The length of the CDR3 is 13 residues. V was clipped by 0 bases and J by 7 bases, with 9 bases between them. CDR3 amino acids: CAISESGLSGYTF. The CDR3 DNA is TGTGCCATCAGTGAGTCGGGGCTCTCTGGCTACACCTTC.

The genes are TRBV7-2 and TRBJ1-5; D perhaps matches TRBD1 (6 bases). The CDR3 spans 15 residues. V was cut by 5 bases and J by 2 bases, with 13 bases left in between. CDR1 and CDR2 from the germline V gene are SGHTA and FQGNSA. CDR3 coding DNA: TGTGCCAGCAGCCTCCGGACAGAGGGCAATCAGCCCCAGCATTTT. Translation: CASSLRTEGNQPQHF.

The J gene is TRBJ1-2, the V gene TRBV30, with TRBD1 matching 7 bases. The J segment lost 7 bases and the V segment lost 0 bases, leaving 14 bases of the junction unmatched. Germline V gene data show CDR1 as GTSNPN and CDR2 as SVGIG (reference sequence). The CDR3 is 16 amino acids. CDR3 bases: TGTGCCTGGAGTGTAAGGTTAGGGGGCGGTTACTCTGGCTACACCTTC. The encoded protein is CAWSVRLGGGYSGYTF.

The V and J genes are TRBV12-5 and TRBJ1-1; 8 bases agree with TRBD1. The CDR3 contains 14 residues. V gave up 4 bases and J gave up 5 bases; unmatched junction bases: 6. The germline V gene encodes CDR1 LGHNT and CDR2 FRNRAP. CDR3 region: CASGSQGGVTEAFF. The CDR3 DNA sequence: TGTGCTAGTGGTTCACAGGGGGGTGTAACTGAAGCTTTCTTT.

On this clone: A read error may account for a junction end that differs from germline. The rearrangement links TRBV24-1 to TRBJ2-7; 13 bases fit TRBD2. Per germline, CDR1 KGHDR and CDR2 SFDVKD. The CDR3 loop spans 14 amino acids. This chain's CDR3 is CATSDSGTSGKLNF. CDR3 nucleotides: TGTGCCACCAGTGATTCAGGGACTAGCGGGAAGTTGAACTTC.

This chain connects TRBV5-6 to TRBJ2-3; D might be TRBD2 (5 bases). The germline gives CDR1 SGHDT, CDR2 YYEEEE. Trimming took 4 bases from V and 2 from J, leaving 17 bases between them. The CDR3 runs 16 residues. The CDR3 DNA reads as TGTGCCAGCAGCACCTGGGTTAAGCGGCTCACAGATACGCAGTATTTT. Its protein product is CASSTWVKRLTDTQYF.

This clone turned up a few times. The gene calls are TRBV6-4 and TRBJ2-5; D possibly corresponds to TRBD2 (5 bases). V lost 5 bases and J lost 1, with 11 bases in between. Per the germline V gene, CDR1 is MRHNA and CDR2 is SNTAGT. The CDR3 totals 14 residues. The CDR3 sequence: CASSPIARQETQYF. CDR3 bases: TGTGCCAGCAGTCCTATAGCGCGCCAAGAGACCCAGTACTTC.

The V gene is TRBV7-9, the J gene TRBJ2-1; weak D call: TRBD2 (6 bases). The germline V gene encodes CDR1 SEHNR and CDR2 FQNEAQ (reference sequence). The V end was cut by 5 bases, the J end by 7 bases, with 18 bases between. The CDR3 covers 15 residues. CDR3 coding DNA: TGTGCCAGCAGCCTACCGGGACGACTAGGGAATGAGCAGTTCTTC. It specifies CASSLPGRLGNEQFF.